This T cell receptor beta chain derives from a study of cytomegalovirus exposure and HLA in healthy donors. The PCR had 60 Vbeta and 13 Jbeta primers. TCRdb's copy holds only in-frame clones and misses some; the assay was immunoSEQ multiplex PCR. The repertoire holds 150,000 to 200,000 clones, with over 70% as singletons. The CDR3 runs 16 residues. The germline V gene encodes CDR1 MNHEY and CDR2 SMNVEV (reference sequence). Germline trimming cut 0 bases from V and 3 bases from J; bases unmatched to any gene: 3. The TCR sequence derives from a man under 40 in good health and CMV-seropositive. This chain connects TRBV27 to TRBJ2-2; 8 bases line up with TRBD1. The specimen sequenced was PBMCs. The CDR3 bases are TGTGCCAGCAGTTTATCCCCAGGGGGCGACACCGGGGAGCTGTTTTTT. The encoded protein is CASSLSPGGDTGELFF.